This T cell receptor (beta chain) came from a study (dated by TCRdb to about 2015). Background for the entire study: The study set out to test whether tumor-infiltrating Tregs in breast cancer get recruited from blood Tregs or are instead converted in situ from other CD4+ T cell subsets. The research as a whole found: The TCR alpha and beta sequences of tumor-infiltrating Tregs showed the greatest overlap with tumor naive CD4+ T cells, followed by blood naive CD4+ T cells. Tumor memory CD4+ T cell TCR gene usage was found to cluster with blood and lymph node memory CD4+ cells and with lymph node naive CD4+ cells. The larger-cohort validation was restricted to a single TCR beta V-J rearrangement rather than whole repertoires.

CDR1 and CDR2 were assigned from the germline V gene as MNHEY and SVGAGI. Reading from cysteine to phenylalanine, the CDR3 counts 15 amino acids. Left in the record is the CDR3 DNA by itself, 45 bases read in frame from the first base. V and J are truncated by 8 bases and 4 bases respectively, leaving an intervening sequence of 20 bases. Full-length TCR variable regions were amplified by 5' RACE PCR using constant-region reverse primers, and then by semi-nested PCR using Nested Universal Primer A. The ReliaPrep RNA Cell Miniprep System was used to extract total RNA, which was then reverse transcribed into 5'RACE-ready cDNA with the SMARTer RACE 5'/3' Kit. Multiplex adaptors were used to barcode full-length TCR alpha and beta libraries, and the barcoded libraries were sequenced on an Illumina MiSeq. The paper's processing steps were these. For each of nine subset-tissue groups, sequencing data from the five patients were combined, and the groups were compared by unsupervised clustering of TCR gene usage. The Morisita-Horn index, with shared sequences weighted by their contribution to each repertoire, was used to calculate repertoire similarity. TCRdb reworked the public reads: Q25 trimming with fastp, MiXCR clone assembly, productive beta chains retained. For every CDR3 protein sequence, its rows merge into one entry that carries the most common genes and DNA. TCRdb, not the authors, supplied the V and J calls. This sample comprises 52,000 or so distinct CDR3 sequences, around 21% of them detected only once. 3.2% of the sample is in the top ten clones.

Comment on this clonotype: The target of this receptor is not known. No base-level quality is on record; no much larger clone is a single base apart.

Cells that were CD4+CD25+CD127-/low were isolated as Tregs. Tregs, naive and memory CD4+ T cells from tumor, blood and ipsilateral draining lymph nodes of about five breast cancer patients underwent full-length TCR alpha and beta sequencing. Tumor tissue and lymph nodes from ipsilateral axillary dissection were perfused with PBS, minced and digested with collagenase I and hyaluronidase. FACS confirmed that the sorted cell populations were more than 90% pure. The source is a female donor with breast cancer. The V gene is TRBV6-5 and the J gene is TRBJ1-1; a weak D assignment points to TRBD1 (5 bases agree). The sample was tumor-infiltrating Tregs sorted from the breast tumor. The CDR3 reads as follows: CASRRGSTGGTEAFF. The nucleotide sequence is TGTGCCAGCCGCCGCGGGAGTACAGGTGGCACTGAAGCTTTCTTT.